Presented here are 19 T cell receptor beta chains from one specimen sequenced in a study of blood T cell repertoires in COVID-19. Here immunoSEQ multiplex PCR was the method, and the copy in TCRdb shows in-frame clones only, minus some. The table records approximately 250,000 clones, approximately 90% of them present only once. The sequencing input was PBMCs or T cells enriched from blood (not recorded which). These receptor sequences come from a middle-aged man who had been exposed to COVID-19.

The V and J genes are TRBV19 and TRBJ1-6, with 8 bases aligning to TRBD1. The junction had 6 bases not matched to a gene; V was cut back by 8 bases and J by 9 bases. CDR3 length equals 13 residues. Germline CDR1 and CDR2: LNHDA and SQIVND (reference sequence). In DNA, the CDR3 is TGTGCCAGTGCCGGGACAGGAGGTTCACCCCTCCACTTT. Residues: CASAGTGGSPLHF.

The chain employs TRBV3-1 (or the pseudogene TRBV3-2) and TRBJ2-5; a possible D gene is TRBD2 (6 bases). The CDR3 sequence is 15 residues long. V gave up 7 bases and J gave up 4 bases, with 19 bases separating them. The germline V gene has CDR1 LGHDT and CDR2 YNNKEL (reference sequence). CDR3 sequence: CASMQLAPGGETQYF. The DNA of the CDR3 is TGTGCCAGCATGCAACTAGCCCCCGGCGGAGAGACCCAGTACTTC.

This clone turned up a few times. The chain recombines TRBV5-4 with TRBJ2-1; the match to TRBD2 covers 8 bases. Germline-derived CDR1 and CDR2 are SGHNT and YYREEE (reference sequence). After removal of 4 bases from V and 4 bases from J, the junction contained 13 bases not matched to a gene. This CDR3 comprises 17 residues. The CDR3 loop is CASSLESASGLYNEQFF. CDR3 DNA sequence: TGTGCCAGCAGCCTGGAGTCGGCTAGCGGGCTTTACAATGAGCAGTTCTTC.

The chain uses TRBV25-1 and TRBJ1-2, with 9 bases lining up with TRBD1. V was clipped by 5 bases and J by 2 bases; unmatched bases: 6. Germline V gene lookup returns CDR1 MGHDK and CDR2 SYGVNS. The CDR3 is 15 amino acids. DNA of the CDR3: TGTGCCAGCAGTCCTTGGGACAGGGCGAACTATGGCTACACCTTC. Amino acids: CASSPWDRANYGYTF.

CDR3: CASSVGGVYSTDTQYF. In DNA form, the CDR3 reads TGTGCCAGCAGCGTAGGAGGCGTCTACAGCACAGATACGCAGTATTTT. The V call is TRBV9, the J call TRBJ2-3; D not resolved. The CDR3 runs 16 residues. Trimming stripped 0 bases from V and 0 bases from J, with 11 bases between. Germline CDR1 reads SGDLS; CDR2 reads YYNGEE.

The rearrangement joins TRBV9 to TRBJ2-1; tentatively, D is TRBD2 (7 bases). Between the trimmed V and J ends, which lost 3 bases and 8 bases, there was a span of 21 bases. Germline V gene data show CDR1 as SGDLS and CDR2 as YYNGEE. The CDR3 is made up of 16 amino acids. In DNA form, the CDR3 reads TGTGCCAGCAGCGGAGGGGGGGCTAGCCGGGTCGATGAGCAGTTCTTC. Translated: CASSGGGASRVDEQFF.

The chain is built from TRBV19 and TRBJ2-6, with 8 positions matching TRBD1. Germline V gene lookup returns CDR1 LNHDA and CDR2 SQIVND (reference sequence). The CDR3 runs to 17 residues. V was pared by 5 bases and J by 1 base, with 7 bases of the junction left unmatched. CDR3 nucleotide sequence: TGTGCCAGTAGTCCTCAGACAGGGGCATCTGGGGCCAACGTCCTGACTTTC. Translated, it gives CASSPQTGASGANVLTF.

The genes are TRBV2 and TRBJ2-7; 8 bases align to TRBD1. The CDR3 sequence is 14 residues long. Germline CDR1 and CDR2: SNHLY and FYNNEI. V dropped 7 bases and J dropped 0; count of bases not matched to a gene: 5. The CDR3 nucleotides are TGTGCCAGCACCAGGGACAGGAGCTCCTACGAGCAGTACTTC. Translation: CASTRDRSSYEQYF.

The CDR3 sequence is CAWRGGGLRNTIYF. CDR3 coding DNA: TGTGCCTGGCGAGGAGGGGGACTAAGAAACACCATATATTTT. The chain uses TRBV30 and TRBJ1-3, with D possibly matching TRBD1 (6 bases). This CDR3 is 14 amino acids long. Trimming removed 5 bases at V and 5 bases at J, with 16 bases between. Germline loops: CDR1 GTSNPN, CDR2 SVGIG (reference sequence).

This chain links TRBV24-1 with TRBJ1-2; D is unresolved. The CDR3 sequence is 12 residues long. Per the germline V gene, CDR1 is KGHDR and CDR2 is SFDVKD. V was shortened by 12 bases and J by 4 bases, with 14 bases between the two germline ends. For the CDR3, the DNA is TGTGCCGTTTCCGACTCGAGCTATGGCTACACCTTC. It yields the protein CAVSDSSYGYTF.

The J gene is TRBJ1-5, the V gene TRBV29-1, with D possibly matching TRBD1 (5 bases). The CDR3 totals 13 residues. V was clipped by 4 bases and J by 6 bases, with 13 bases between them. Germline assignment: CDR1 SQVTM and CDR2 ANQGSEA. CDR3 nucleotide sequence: TGCAGCGTTGGGGCAGGGAAGACTCAGCCCCAGCATTTT. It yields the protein CSVGAGKTQPQHF.

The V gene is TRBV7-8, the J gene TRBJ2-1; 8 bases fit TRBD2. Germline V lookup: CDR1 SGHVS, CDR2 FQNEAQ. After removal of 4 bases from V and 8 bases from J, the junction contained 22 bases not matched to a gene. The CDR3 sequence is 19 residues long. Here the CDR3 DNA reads TGTGCCAGCAGCTCAAACCCGGATAACGACGGGAGGGCCGAAGATGAGCAGTTCTTC. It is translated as CASSSNPDNDGRAEDEQFF.

The CDR3 is CASSPVAVPGELFF. CDR3 nucleotide sequence: TGTGCCAGCAGCCCGGTAGCGGTACCCGGGGAGCTGTTTTTT. The chain combines TRBV7-3 with TRBJ2-2; D might be TRBD2 (6 bases). The germline CDR1 and CDR2 sequences are SGHTA and FQGTGA. This CDR3 comprises 14 residues. V lost 5 bases to trimming and J lost 6 bases, with 13 bases between them. The whole variable domain, filled in from reference TRBV7-3 and TRBJ2-2, reads GAGVSQTPSNKVTEKGKYVELRCDPISGHTALYWYRQSLGQGPEFLIYFQGTGAADDSGLPNDRFFAVRPEGSVSTLKIQRTERGDSAVYLCASSPVAVPGELFFGEGSRLTVL.

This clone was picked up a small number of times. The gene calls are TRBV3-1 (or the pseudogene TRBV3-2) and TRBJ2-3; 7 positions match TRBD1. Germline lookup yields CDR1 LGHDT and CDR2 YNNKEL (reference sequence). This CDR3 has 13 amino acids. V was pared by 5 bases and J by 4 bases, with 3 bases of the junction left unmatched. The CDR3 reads CASSWTGPDTQYF. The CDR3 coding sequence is TGTGCCAGCAGCTGGACAGGCCCAGATACGCAGTATTTT.

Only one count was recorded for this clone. CDR3 in amino acids: CATSRDLDSNNEQFF. In nucleotides, the CDR3 is TGTGCCACCAGCAGAGATCTAGATAGCAACAATGAGCAGTTCTTC. The V call is TRBV15, the J call TRBJ2-1, with D uncertain. The CDR3 covers 15 residues. Germline lookup yields CDR1 LNHNV and CDR2 YYDKDF (reference sequence). The V end was cut by 0 bases, the J end by 5 bases, with 11 bases between. Full variable domain (missing parts from reference TRBV15 and TRBJ2-1): DAMVIQNPRYQVTQFGKPVTLSCSQTLNHNVMYWYQQKSSQAPKLLFHYYDKDFNNEADTPDNFQSRRPNTSFCFLDIRSPGLGDTAMYLCATSRDLDSNNEQFFGPGTRLTVL.

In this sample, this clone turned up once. The CDR3 loop is CASSLAQGRGTGELFF. CDR3 DNA: TGTGCCAGCAGCTTGGCCCAGGGTCGAGGCACCGGGGAGCTGTTTTTT. The rearrangement links TRBV5-5 to TRBJ2-2; maybe TRBD1 (5 bases). The CDR3 spans 16 residues. V lost 0 bases to trimming and J lost 4 bases, with 13 bases between them. The germline V gene encodes CDR1 SGHKS and CDR2 YYEKEE (reference sequence).

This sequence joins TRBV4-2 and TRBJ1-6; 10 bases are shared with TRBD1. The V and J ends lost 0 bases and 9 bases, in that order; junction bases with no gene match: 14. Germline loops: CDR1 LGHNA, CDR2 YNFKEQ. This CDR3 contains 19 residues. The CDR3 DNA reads TGTGCCAGCAGCCAAGAAGAGGGGGCCCTGACAGGGGGCACTTCACCCCTCCACTTT. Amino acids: CASSQEEGALTGGTSPLHF.

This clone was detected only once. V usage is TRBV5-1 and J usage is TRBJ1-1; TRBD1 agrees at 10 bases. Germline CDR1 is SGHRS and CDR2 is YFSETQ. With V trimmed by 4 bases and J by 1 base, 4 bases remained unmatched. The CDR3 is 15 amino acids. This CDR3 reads CASSGRQGANTEAFF. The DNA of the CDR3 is TGCGCCAGCAGCGGACGACAGGGGGCGAACACTGAAGCTTTCTTT.

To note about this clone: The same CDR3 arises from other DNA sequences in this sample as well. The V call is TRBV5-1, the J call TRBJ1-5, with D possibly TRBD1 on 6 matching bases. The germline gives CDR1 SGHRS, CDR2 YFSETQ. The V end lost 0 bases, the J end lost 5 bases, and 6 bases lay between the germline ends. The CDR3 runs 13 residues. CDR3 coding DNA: TGCGCCAGCAGCTTGGGGGGGCATCAGCCCCAGCATTTT. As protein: CASSLGGHQPQHF. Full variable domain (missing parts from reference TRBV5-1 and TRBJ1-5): KAGVTQTPRYLIKTRGQQVTLSCSPISGHRSVSWYQQTPGQGLQFLFEYFSETQRNKGNFPGRFSGRQFSNSRSEMNVSTLELGDSALYLCASSLGGHQPQHFGDGTRLSIL.